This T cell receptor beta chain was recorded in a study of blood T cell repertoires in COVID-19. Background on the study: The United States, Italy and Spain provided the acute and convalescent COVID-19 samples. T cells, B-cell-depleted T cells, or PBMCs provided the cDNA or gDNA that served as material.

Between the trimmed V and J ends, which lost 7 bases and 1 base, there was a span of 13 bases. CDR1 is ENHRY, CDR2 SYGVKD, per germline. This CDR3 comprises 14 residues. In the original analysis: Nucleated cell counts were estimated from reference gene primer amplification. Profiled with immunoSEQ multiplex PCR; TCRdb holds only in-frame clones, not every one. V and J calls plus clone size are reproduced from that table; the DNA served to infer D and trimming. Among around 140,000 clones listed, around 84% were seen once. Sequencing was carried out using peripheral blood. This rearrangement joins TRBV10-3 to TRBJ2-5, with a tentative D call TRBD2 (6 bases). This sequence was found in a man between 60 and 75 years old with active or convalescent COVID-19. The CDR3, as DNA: TGTGCCATCAAGGACCCGGGACTCCAAGAGACCCAGTACTTC. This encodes CAIKDPGLQETQYF.